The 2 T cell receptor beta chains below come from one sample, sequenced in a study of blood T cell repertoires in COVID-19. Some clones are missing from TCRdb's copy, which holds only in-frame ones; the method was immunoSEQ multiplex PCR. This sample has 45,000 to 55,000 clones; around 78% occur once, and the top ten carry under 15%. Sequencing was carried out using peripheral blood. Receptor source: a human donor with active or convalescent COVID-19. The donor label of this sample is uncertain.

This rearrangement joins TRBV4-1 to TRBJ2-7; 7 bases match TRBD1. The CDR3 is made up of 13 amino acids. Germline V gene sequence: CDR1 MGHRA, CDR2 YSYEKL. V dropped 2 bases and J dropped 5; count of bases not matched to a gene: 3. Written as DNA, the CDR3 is TGCGCCAGCAGCCAACGGGACAGCCACGAGCAGTACTTC. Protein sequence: CASSQRDSHEQYF.

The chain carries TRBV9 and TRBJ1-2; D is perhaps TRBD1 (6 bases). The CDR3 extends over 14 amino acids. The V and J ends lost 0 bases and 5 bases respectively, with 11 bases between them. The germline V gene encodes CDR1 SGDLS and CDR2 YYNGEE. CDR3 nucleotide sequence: TGTGCCAGCAGCGTAGCCGGGGGGCTGTATGGCTACACCTTC. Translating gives CASSVAGGLYGYTF.